A single T cell receptor beta chain is shown here with its context. This specimen belongs to a study of blood T cell repertoires in COVID-19. About the research overall: T cells, B-cell-depleted T cells, or PBMCs provided the cDNA or gDNA that served as material.

Authors' methods: Quantification of nucleated cells was approximated via reference gene primer amplification. TCRdb's table, derived via immunoSEQ multiplex PCR, lists solely in-frame clones and lacks some. V and J calls and clone size come straight from that table; D and trimming were deduced from the DNA. The sample has more than 200,000 clones; more than 85% are singletons. CDR1 is MNHEY, CDR2 SMNVEV, per germline (reference sequence). The CDR3 runs 15 residues. The V and J ends lost 3 bases and 4 bases respectively, with 13 bases between them. This TCR derives from a woman aged 50 to 65 who had recovered from COVID-19. The chain combines TRBV27 with TRBJ1-5; D is perhaps TRBD1 (5 bases). Input material: PBMCs or T cells enriched from blood (not recorded which). The CDR3 region has the DNA TGTGCCAGCAGTTTCCGCCTTGACAGTAATCAGCCCCAGCATTTT. It is translated as CASSFRLDSNQPQHF.